These T cell receptor beta chains were read from a single sample in a study of T cell responses to AZD1222 COVID-19 vaccine. The assay was immunoSEQ multiplex PCR, and TCRdb's table has in-frame clones only and misses some. The profile shows about 140,000 clones, around 90% of them singletons. Sequencing used peripheral blood, obtained on day 0 of AZD1222 vaccination. These receptors were obtained from an adult in good health. Each CDR3 is given with its conserved first and last residue. A D gene is named only where the DNA matches it firmly. Part of the rows lack a size; the others show once, few, many or a class for expanded clones.

size,J,D,V,CDR3,DNA
-,TRBJ1-2,-,TRBV11-2,CASSNRGNYGYTF,TGTGCCAGCAGCAACCGGGGCAACTATGGCTACACCTTC
-,TRBJ1-3,-,TRBV9,CASSVAAESSGNTIYF,TGTGCCAGCAGCGTAGCGGCCGAGAGCTCTGGAAACACCATATATTTT
-,TRBJ1-1,-,TRBV12-5,CASEGVAEAFF,TGTGCTAGTGAGGGGGTAGCTGAAGCTTTCTTT
-,TRBJ2-3,-,TRBV7-3,CASSPQSGLTDTQYF,TGTGCCAGCAGCCCCCAGTCGGGTCTCACAGATACGCAGTATTTT
-,TRBJ2-7,-,TRBV6-5,CASRPTQVSYEQYF,TGTGCCAGCCGCCCCACCCAGGTCTCCTACGAGCAGTACTTC
few,TRBJ2-5,-,TRBV6-5,CASSYSWDAALGDQYF,TGTGCCAGCAGTTACTCGTGGGACGCCGCGTTGGGGGACCAGTACTTC
-,TRBJ1-1,-,TRBV25-1,CASSVNTEAFF,TGTGCCAGCAGTGTGAACACTGAAGCTTTCTTT
-,TRBJ2-5,-,TRBV30,CAWSPSGETQYF,TGTGCCTGGAGTCCCAGTGGAGAGACCCAGTACTTC
once,TRBJ2-1,-,TRBV6-5,CASSMGGHEQFF,TGTGCCAGCAGTATGGGCGGCCATGAGCAGTTCTTC
-,TRBJ1-2,-,TRBV3-1/TRBV3-2,CASSQKLRYGYTF,TGTGCCAGCAGCCAGAAGCTCAGGTATGGCTACACCTTC
few,TRBJ1-1,-,TRBV27,CASSFGRAATEAFF,TGTGCCAGCAGTTTCGGCAGGGCTGCCACTGAAGCTTTCTTT
-,TRBJ2-5,-,TRBV19,CASSTPYRDVETQYF,TGTGCCAGTAGTACGCCATACAGGGATGTGGAGACCCAGTACTTC
-,TRBJ2-3,-,TRBV9,CASSGRTGQETDTQYF,TGTGCCAGCAGCGGCCGAACAGGGCAGGAGACAGATACGCAGTATTTT
medium-sized,TRBJ1-1,TRBD1,TRBV6-1,CASSEGQEGGTEAFF,TGTGCCAGCAGTGAGGGACAGGAAGGAGGGACTGAAGCTTTCTTT
-,TRBJ1-2,-,TRBV16,CASSQSGTLQEYTF,TGTGCCAGCAGCCAATCCGGGACCCTGCAGGAATACACCTTC
-,TRBJ1-2,-,TRBV5-6,CASRKEMDDLYGYTF,TGTGCCAGCAGAAAAGAAATGGATGATCTCTATGGCTACACCTTC
-,TRBJ1-6,-,TRBV30,CAWTPIGWDSPLHF,TGTGCCTGGACCCCAATTGGGTGGGATTCACCCCTCCACTTT
-,TRBJ1-2,-,TRBV9,CASSAGAANYGYTF,TGTGCCAGCAGCGCAGGGGCCGCTAACTATGGCTACACCTTC
-,TRBJ2-2,TRBD2,TRBV30,CAWSVDFSGPLRTGELFF,TGTGCCTGGAGTGTCGATTTTAGCGGGCCCTTGAGGACCGGGGAGCTGTTTTTT
-,TRBJ2-3,TRBD2,TRBV9,CASSPRLAWGTDTQYF,TGTGCCAGCAGCCCAAGACTAGCGTGGGGCACAGATACGCAGTATTTT
once,TRBJ2-7,TRBD2,TRBV19,CASSIIAGGPGTAYEQYF,TGTGCCAGTAGTATCATAGCGGGAGGGCCGGGAACTGCTTACGAGCAGTACTTC
-,TRBJ1-2,-,TRBV4-3,CASSQEGFRDGYTF,TGCGCCAGCAGCCAAGAAGGGTTTCGGGATGGCTACACCTTC
-,TRBJ2-1,-,TRBV7-3,CASSPRAGGGYNEQFF,TGTGCCAGCAGCCCGCGTGCTGGCGGAGGTTACAATGAGCAGTTCTTC
-,TRBJ2-1,TRBD1,TRBV29-1,CSVDGTDSSYNEQFF,TGCAGCGTCGACGGGACAGATAGCTCCTACAATGAGCAGTTCTTC
-,TRBJ2-1,-,TRBV5-3,CARSSSGYSYNEQFF,TGTGCCAGAAGCTCCAGCGGGTACTCCTACAATGAGCAGTTCTTC
-,TRBJ2-3,TRBD1,TRBV18,CASSPLGQGAQGDTQYF,TGTGCCAGCTCACCACTGGGACAGGGGGCGCAGGGAGATACGCAGTATTTT
-,TRBJ1-1,-,TRBV19,CASSTTFLNTEAFF,TGTGCCAGTAGTACAACTTTCCTAAACACTGAAGCTTTCTTT
-,TRBJ1-1,-,TRBV18,CASSAEGLGTEAFF,TGTGCCAGCTCAGCGGAGGGTCTTGGCACTGAAGCTTTCTTT
-,TRBJ2-1,-,TRBV5-8,CASSSHFYEQFF,TGTGCCAGCAGCTCCCACTTCTATGAGCAGTTCTTC
-,TRBJ2-7,TRBD1,TRBV7-2,CASSAGTATYEQYF,TGTGCCAGCAGCGCCGGGACAGCTACCTACGAGCAGTACTTC
-,TRBJ2-7,TRBD1,TRBV19,CASKVGQGAHEQYF,TGTGCCAGTAAGGTGGGGCAGGGGGCCCACGAGCAGTACTTC
-,TRBJ2-5,-,TRBV14,CASSQQGETQYF,TGTGCCAGCAGCCAACAGGGGGAGACCCAGTACTTC
-,TRBJ2-2,-,TRBV19,CASKRAERTGELFF,TGTGCCAGTAAACGGGCGGAACGCACCGGGGAGCTGTTTTTT
-,TRBJ2-7,-,TRBV5-1,CASSTGSPGPMEKHEQYF,TGCGCCAGCAGCACTGGCTCTCCGGGACCAATGGAGAAGCACGAGCAGTACTTC
-,TRBJ2-1,TRBD1,TRBV24-1,CATSDHGTGPANEQFF,TGTGCCACCAGTGACCACGGGACAGGCCCGGCCAATGAGCAGTTCTTC
few,TRBJ1-6,-,TRBV6-5,CASTIDPANSPLHF,TGTGCCAGCACTATAGACCCGGCCAATTCACCCCTCCACTTT
-,TRBJ2-1,TRBD2,TRBV11-3,CASSFTGGPSNEQFF,TGTGCCAGCAGCTTTACGGGAGGGCCCTCGAATGAGCAGTTCTTC
-,TRBJ2-1,-,TRBV9,CASSVATTGTTAGHNEQFF,TGTGCCAGCAGCGTAGCCACGACCGGGACAACAGCGGGACACAATGAGCAGTTCTTC
-,TRBJ1-6,TRBD1,TRBV7-6,CASSGDRGQSPLHF,TGTGCCAGCAGCGGAGACAGGGGACAATCACCCCTCCACTTT
-,TRBJ2-1,TRBD2,TRBV11-2,CASSLGNAGGPYNEQFF,TGTGCCAGCAGCTTAGGGAACGCGGGAGGGCCCTACAATGAGCAGTTCTTC
few,TRBJ2-7,-,TRBV6-6,CASRIGAYEQYF,TGTGCCAGCAGGATCGGGGCCTACGAGCAGTACTTC
-,TRBJ1-5,-,TRBV7-8,CASSLYGADSNQPQHF,TGTGCCAGCAGCTTATACGGGGCCGATAGCAATCAGCCCCAGCATTTT
-,TRBJ1-5,-,TRBV27,CASRAVRENQPQHF,TGTGCCAGCAGGGCGGTGAGGGAGAATCAGCCCCAGCATTTT
few,TRBJ1-2,-,TRBV11-2,CASSLSTNYGYTF,TGTGCCAGCAGCCTAAGTACTAACTATGGCTACACCTTC
-,TRBJ1-4,TRBD1,TRBV6-6,CASSPSGRGQEELFF,TGTGCCAGCAGCCCTTCGGGCAGGGGGCAGGAGGAACTGTTTTTT
-,TRBJ2-1,TRBD1,TRBV6-5,CASSSLDRGAYNEQFF,TGTGCCAGCAGTTCCCTGGACAGGGGCGCCTACAATGAGCAGTTCTTC
-,TRBJ2-7,TRBD2,TRBV28,CASSLVAGGKAQYF,TGTGCCAGCAGTTTAGTGGCGGGAGGAAAGGCGCAGTACTTC
-,TRBJ1-6,TRBD1,TRBV27,CASTIRTGSPLHF,TGTGCCAGCACCATTAGGACAGGCTCACCCCTCCACTTT
once,TRBJ1-1,-,TRBV19,CASIDTRNTEAFF,TGTGCCAGTATTGACACAAGGAACACTGAAGCTTTCTTT
-,TRBJ1-2,-,TRBV5-6,CASSLASGPNYGYTF,TGTGCCAGCAGCTTGGCATCTGGGCCTAACTATGGCTACACCTTC
-,TRBJ2-2,-,TRBV6-2/TRBV6-3,CASSQKETTGELFF,TGTGCCAGCAGCCAAAAGGAGACCACCGGGGAGCTGTTTTTT
-,TRBJ2-5,TRBD1,TRBV5-4,CASSRDSQETQYF,TGTGCCAGCAGTCGGGACAGTCAAGAGACCCAGTACTTC
-,TRBJ2-7,-,TRBV5-1,CASSLGTARVYEQYF,TGCGCCAGCAGCTTGGGGACAGCGCGCGTCTACGAGCAGTACTTC